Listed below are T cell receptor beta chains from one sample, sequenced in a study of cytomegalovirus exposure and HLA in healthy donors. Repertoires were generated with immunoSEQ multiplex PCR, while TCRdb's copy carries only in-frame clones and drops some. The repertoire holds about 170,000 clones, roughly three quarters seen once, with over 6% in the top ten. The material sequenced was PBMCs. The receptors originated from a man aged 40-50 years in good health and CMV-seropositive. Both conserved end residues are part of each CDR3. Each record gives: V gene, D gene, clone size, J gene, CDR3 protein, CDR3 DNA. A D gene is named only where the DNA matches it firmly. Size tells how often a clone was seen (once, few, many) or the class of an expanded clone, and some rows leave it out.

>TRBV7-2|.|.|TRBJ2-2
CASSLGLASAGELFF
TGTGCCAGCAGCTTAGGGTTAGCTTCGGCCGGGGAGCTGTTTTTT
>TRBV11-2|.|.|TRBJ2-7
CASSLDGGAYSYEQYF
TGTGCCAGCAGCTTAGACGGCGGGGCATACTCCTACGAGCAGTACTTC
>TRBV7-3|TRBD1|.|TRBJ1-2
CASSGDRVAGYTF
TGTGCCAGCAGCGGCGACAGGGTGGCAGGCTACACCTTC
>TRBV29-1|.|.|TRBJ1-2
CSVGSDAGGYTF
TGCAGCGTTGGCTCCGATGCCGGGGGCTACACCTTC
>TRBV4-3|.|few|TRBJ2-7
CASSQEGAGGLYEQYF
TGCGCCAGCAGCCAAGAAGGAGCGGGTGGGCTCTACGAGCAGTACTTC
>TRBV2|.|.|TRBJ1-1
CASSGYRETEAFF
TGTGCCAGCAGTGGTTATAGGGAGACTGAAGCTTTCTTT
>TRBV7-2|.|.|TRBJ1-6
CASSLGVPTEGSPLHF
TGTGCCAGCAGCTTAGGGGTTCCGACGGAGGGTTCACCCCTCCACTTT
>TRBV5-1|.|.|TRBJ2-2
CASSLTTVLENTGELFF
TGCGCCAGCAGCCTTACTACCGTCTTGGAGAACACCGGGGAGCTGTTTTTT
>TRBV6-6|.|few|TRBJ1-1
CASSSGLRAFF
TGTGCCAGCAGTTCCGGGTTAAGGGCTTTCTTT
>TRBV18|TRBD1|.|TRBJ2-2
CASSPRGQWNTGELFF
TGTGCCAGCTCACCTCGGGGACAGTGGAACACCGGGGAGCTGTTTTTT
>TRBV6-5|.|.|TRBJ1-1
CASSYLTMNTEAFF
TGTGCCAGCAGTTACTTGACAATGAACACTGAAGCTTTCTTT
>TRBV11-2|TRBD1|few|TRBJ1-4
CASSPRTGNNEKLFF
TGTGCCAGCAGCCCCCGGACAGGGAATAATGAAAAACTGTTTTTT
>TRBV4-1|TRBD1|.|TRBJ2-2
CASSHQPQGPKLGELFF
TGCGCCAGCAGCCACCAACCACAGGGGCCCAAATTGGGGGAGCTGTTTTTT
>TRBV4-2|TRBD2|.|TRBJ2-3
CASSQDPAGGVDTQYF
TGTGCCAGCAGCCAAGATCCAGCGGGGGGCGTAGATACGCAGTATTTT
>TRBV27|TRBD1|.|TRBJ2-2
CASRFSIGQAYTGELFF
TGTGCCAGCAGATTTAGTATAGGACAGGCCTACACCGGGGAGCTGTTTTTT
>TRBV7-2|.|few|TRBJ1-3
CASRRDLRNTIYF
TGTGCCAGCAGGCGGGACCTTAGAAACACCATATATTTT
>TRBV2|.|.|TRBJ1-6
CAGSGVPLSPLHF
TGTGCCGGTTCAGGGGTCCCTCTTTCACCCCTCCACTTT
>TRBV7-6|TRBD1|.|TRBJ2-3
CASSLVAGGSTDTQYF
TGTGCCAGCAGCTTAGTAGCAGGGGGAAGCACAGATACGCAGTATTTT